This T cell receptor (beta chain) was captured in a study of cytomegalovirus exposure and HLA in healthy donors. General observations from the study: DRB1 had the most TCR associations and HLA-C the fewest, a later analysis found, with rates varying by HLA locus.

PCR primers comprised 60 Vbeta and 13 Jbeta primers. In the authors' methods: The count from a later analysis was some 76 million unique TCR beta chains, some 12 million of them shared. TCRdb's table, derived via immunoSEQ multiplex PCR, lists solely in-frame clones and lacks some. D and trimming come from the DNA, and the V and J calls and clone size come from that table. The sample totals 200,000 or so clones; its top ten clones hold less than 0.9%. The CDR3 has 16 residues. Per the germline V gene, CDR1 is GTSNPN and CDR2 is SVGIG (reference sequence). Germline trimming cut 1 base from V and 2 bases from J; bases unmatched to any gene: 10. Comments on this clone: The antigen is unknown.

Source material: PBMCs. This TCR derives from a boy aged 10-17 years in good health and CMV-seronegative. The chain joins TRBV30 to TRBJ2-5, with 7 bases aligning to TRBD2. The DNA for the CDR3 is TGTGCCTGGAGTGATTCCCCGCCAGCGGGGCAAGAGACCCAGTACTTC. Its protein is CAWSDSPPAGQETQYF.